The present entry profiles one TCR beta chain with its context. Its cognate antigen is unknown. The assay was immunoSEQ multiplex PCR, and TCRdb's table has in-frame clones only and misses some. The sample records some 170,000 clones, about 88% being singletons. This specimen belongs to a study of T cell responses to AZD1222 COVID-19 vaccine. Study conclusions and caveats: CD4 TCRs covered the whole spike, strongest at regions 160-218 and 743-854. Spike-specific TCR breadth rose after two AZD1222 doses, and depth rose as well. White British ancestry dominated among donors, who included more females, and clonal diversity was possibly underestimated.

The source material was peripheral blood, sampled on day 0 of AZD1222 vaccination. This sequence was found in an adult in good health.

CDR3 sequence (DNA): TGTGCCACCAAGCCGGGACTTCACGAGCAGTACTTC. This sequence encodes CATKPGLHEQYF. The chain joins TRBV6-5 to TRBJ2-7; D perhaps matches TRBD2 (6 bases). The germline V gene encodes CDR1 MNHEY and CDR2 SVGAGI. V was cut by 10 bases and J by 5 bases, with 15 bases left in between. There are 12 residues in the CDR3.